This T cell receptor beta chain was sequenced in a study of CD8+CD57+ T cells in acquired aplastic anemia. Findings and limits, study-wide: Patients had around 30 CD8+ CDR3 sequences in common with controls (the shared set).

Of note for this clonotype: The target antigen is unknown.

Researchers used genomic DNA as the template to profile TCR beta VDJ and CDR3. In TCRdb, the reads were re-called with MiXCR into one record per CDR3 protein. The sample consists of 250,000 to 350,000 distinct CDR3 sequences, approximately 55% of them appearing once. The CDR3 is made up of 13 amino acids. Germline CDR1 and CDR2: SGHRS and YFSETQ. Between the trimmed V and J ends, which lost 9 bases and 2 bases, there was a span of 13 bases. Sequencing was carried out using sorted CD4+, CD8+, or CD8+CD57+ T cells (not recorded which) from PBMCs. The V gene is TRBV5-1, the J gene TRBJ2-3; tentatively, D is TRBD2 (6 bases). This receptor was obtained from a human donor with severe aplastic anemia or a healthy control (not recorded which). CDR3 DNA sequence: TGCGCCACTAGAGGGGAGGTCACAGATACGCAGTATTTT. As protein: CATRGEVTDTQYF. Full variable domain (missing parts from reference TRBV5-1 and TRBJ2-3): KAGVTQTPRYLIKTRGQQVTLSCSPISGHRSVSWYQQTPGQGLQFLFEYFSETQRNKGNFPGRFSGRQFSNSRSEMNVSTLELGDSALYLCATRGEVTDTQYFGPGTRLTVL.